Presented here are 3 T cell receptor beta chains from one specimen sequenced in a study of OX40 agonist ivuxolimab in advanced cancers. Sequencing used immunoSEQ multiplex PCR; TCRdb keeps in-frame clones, though not all of them. The repertoire includes 90,000 to 100,000 clones, around nine tenths of them detected once, and roughly 0.5% sits in the top ten. The sample in question was CD4+ or CD8+ T cells sorted from blood, obtained in a trial of the OX40 agonist ivuxolimab. These receptors came from an adult with an advanced solid tumor such as melanoma, head and neck, liver or kidney cancer.

This clone showed up just once. This chain uses TRBV10-3 with TRBJ1-1; D ambiguous. Trimming pared 6 bases from V and 5 bases from J, leaving 10 bases between. Germline CDR1 ENHRY, CDR2 SYGVKD. CDR3 length: 12 amino acids. The chain's CDR3 is CAIRFSGTEAFF. CDR3 in DNA: TGTGCCATCAGGTTCTCGGGGACTGAAGCTTTCTTT.

This clone is a singleton in its sample. The chain employs TRBV6-5 and TRBJ1-1, with 11 bases identical to TRBD1. Per germline, CDR1 MNHEY and CDR2 SVGAGI. The trim removed 7 bases at V and 3 bases at J, leaving 7 bases unmatched. This CDR3 has 15 amino acids. CDR3: CASIRTGGRDTEAFF. The CDR3 DNA sequence: TGTGCCAGCATTCGGACAGGGGGCAGGGACACTGAAGCTTTCTTT.

The V gene is TRBV19, the J gene TRBJ1-1; 7 bases align to TRBD1. The CDR3 sequence is 13 residues long. Germline V CDR1 and CDR2: LNHDA, SQIVND (reference sequence). Unmatched junction bases numbered 9, after V lost 11 bases and J lost 3 bases. The CDR3 sequence is CAGRRGQDTEAFF. The CDR3 DNA follows: TGTGCCGGAAGAAGGGGGCAGGACACTGAAGCTTTCTTT.